Following are 9 T cell receptor beta chains from one sample sequenced in a study of blood T cell repertoires in COVID-19. Profiled with immunoSEQ multiplex PCR; TCRdb holds only in-frame clones, not every one. The sample contains just over 350,000 clones, about 88% of which appear only once. Sequenced: peripheral blood. The origin of the receptors is a woman in her sixties with COVID-19, enrolled during active disease.

The chain is built from TRBV19 and TRBJ1-2; 7 positions agree with TRBD1. With V trimmed by 8 bases and J by 3 bases, 3 bases remained unmatched. From germline, CDR1 is LNHDA and CDR2 SQIVND (reference sequence). This CDR3 comprises 12 residues. The CDR3 DNA follows: TGTGCCAGTTCTCAGGGGGACTATGGCTACACCTTC. Translating it yields CASSQGDYGYTF.

This chain uses TRBV2 with TRBJ1-2; maybe TRBD1 (6 bases). Trimming stripped 4 bases from V and 8 bases from J, with 17 bases between. From germline, CDR1 is SNHLY and CDR2 FYNNEI. The CDR3 runs 14 residues. In nucleotides, the CDR3 is TGTGCCAGCAGTGGGAAGACAGGTCTCGGGGGCTACACCTTC. Translated: CASSGKTGLGGYTF.

A remark on this clone: The same CDR3 also results from other DNA sequences found in this sample. The CDR3 DNA reads TGTGCCAGCAGTTACGGTACTAACACTGAAGCTTTCTTT. Translation gives CASSYGTNTEAFF. The V gene is TRBV6-5, the J gene TRBJ1-1; D is undetermined. The CDR3 is 13 residues long. The germline V gene has CDR1 MNHEY and CDR2 SVGAGI. The ends were cut back, 2 bases at V and 2 bases at J, with 6 bases in the middle.

The gene calls are TRBV7-9 and TRBJ2-7; the match to TRBD1 covers 7 bases. The CDR3 loop spans 14 amino acids. Per germline, CDR1 SEHNR and CDR2 FQNEAQ (reference sequence). J was trimmed by 9 bases and V by 1 base; bases with no gene match: 9. In nucleotides, the CDR3 is TGTGCCAGCAGCTTAGATGGAACAGGGGTTAGGCAGTACTTC. This translates into CASSLDGTGVRQYF.

J is TRBJ1-2 and V is TRBV7-9, with 12 bases fitting TRBD1. J lost 2 bases, V lost 3 bases, and 1 base had no gene match. CDR1 is SEHNR, CDR2 FQNEAQ, per germline (reference sequence). This CDR3 is built from 15 residues. CDR3 protein: CASSLGTGGNYGYTF. The CDR3 DNA follows: TGTGCCAGCAGCTTGGGGACAGGGGGCAACTATGGCTACACCTTC.

V is TRBV12-3 or TRBV12-4 and J is TRBJ1-5; 9 bases align to TRBD1. CDR3 length equals 13 residues. J lost 7 bases, V lost 7 bases, and 5 bases had no gene match. The DNA for the CDR3 is TGTGCCAGCAACGGACAGGGGAGGCAGCCCCAGCATTTT. Translation: CASNGQGRQPQHF.

The chain carries TRBV9 and TRBJ1-1; TRBD1 aligns across 8 bases. The CDR3 consists of 16 residues. Looked up from germline, CDR1 is SGDLS and CDR2 is YYNGEE. The junction had 8 bases not matched to a gene; V was cut back by 4 bases and J by 0 bases. CDR3 nucleotide sequence: TGTGCCAGCAGCATGCGGACAGGGCCGGTGAACACTGAAGCTTTCTTT. It specifies CASSMRTGPVNTEAFF.

The chain couples TRBV4-1 to TRBJ1-3; 9 nucleotides agree with TRBD1. After removal of 2 bases from V and 5 bases from J, the junction contained 7 bases not matched to a gene. Germline V gives CDR1 MGHRA, CDR2 YSYEKL. CDR3 length: 16 amino acids. CDR3 protein: CASSQLAGTGRNTIYF. CDR3 coding DNA: TGCGCCAGCAGCCAACTCGCCGGGACAGGGCGAAACACCATATATTTT.

This clone has just a few counts. The chain recombines TRBV27 with TRBJ2-3; TRBD2 matches 7 bases. J was trimmed by 0 bases and V by 5 bases; bases with no gene match: 5. The CDR3 loop spans 15 amino acids. The germline V gene encodes CDR1 MNHEY and CDR2 SMNVEV (reference sequence). The CDR3 is CASSPGTTSTDTQYF. In DNA, the CDR3 is TGTGCCAGCAGTCCGGGGACTACCAGCACAGATACGCAGTATTTT.